This TCR beta chain came from a study of blood T cell repertoires in COVID-19. Overall study context: Sites in the United States, Italy and Spain provided acute and convalescent COVID-19 samples.

CDR1 is LNHDA and CDR2 is SQIVND in the germline V gene (reference sequence). This CDR3 has 18 amino acids. J gave up 2 bases and V 6 bases, and 8 bases lay outside the gene matches. Authors' analysis steps: Quantification of nucleated cells was approximated via reference gene primer amplification. Profiled with immunoSEQ multiplex PCR; TCRdb holds only in-frame clones, not every one. Clone size and V and J calls were adopted from that table, with D and trimming inferred from the DNA. The sample has about 80,000 clones, approximately 90% seen once. This receptor was taken from a man aged 30 to 45 with acute or convalescent COVID-19. The chain recombines TRBV19 with TRBJ2-1, with 15 bases that match TRBD2. Sequencing was done on a sample of peripheral blood. Here the CDR3 reads CASRPGLAGGGAYNEQFF. CDR3 bases: TGTGCCAGTAGACCGGGACTAGCGGGAGGTGGGGCCTACAATGAGCAGTTCTTC.